This T cell receptor (beta chain) was documented in a study of graft-versus-host responses after intestinal transplantation. Profiled with immunoSEQ multiplex PCR; TCRdb holds only in-frame clones, not every one. Of approximately 99,000 clones listed, 92% are singletons. A note on this clone: Its antigen is undetermined.

From germline, CDR1 is MGHRA and CDR2 YSYEKL. The CDR3 sequence is 15 residues long. J was trimmed by 4 bases and V by 2 bases; bases with no gene match: 4. The rearrangement joins TRBV4-1 to TRBJ1-3; 8 bases fit TRBD1. This TCR was recovered from a human donor who was the organ donor for an intestinal transplant. The input for sequencing was unstimulated CD8+ T cells sorted from spleen or lymph node cells, taken before transplant. The chain's CDR3 is CASSQWTGSGNTIYF. As DNA, the CDR3 is TGCGCCAGCAGCCAATGGACAGGGTCGGGAAACACCATATATTTT.